The 6 T cell receptor beta chains reported below all come from one sample, sequenced in a study of shared clonotypes between healthy human individuals. Assay used: immunoSEQ multiplex PCR; TCRdb lists only in-frame clones, some missing. The sample records 1.5 million to 2.5 million clones, over 85% being singletons. Naive CD8 populations comprised CD45RO-negative cells positively selected for CCR7, excluding terminally differentiated effector memory CD45RA+ cells. The sample taken for sequencing was naive CD8+ T cells sorted from blood. These receptors originate from a man aged 18 to 29 in good health.

V usage is TRBV4-3 and J usage is TRBJ2-1; a possible D gene is TRBD2 (5 bases). Germline CDR1 LGHNA, CDR2 YSLEER. CDR3 size: 13 residues. V lost 4 bases and J 9 bases, leaving 13 bases between the germline ends. The CDR3 DNA is TGCGCCAGCAGCCCCCTCCTTGAGGGTGAGCAGTTCTTC. It translates to CASSPLLEGEQFF.

The J gene is TRBJ2-1, the V gene TRBV4-3; D possibly matches TRBD1 or TRBD2 (6 bases each). Germline loops: CDR1 LGHNA, CDR2 YSLEER. V lost 1 base and J lost 5, with 21 bases in between. The CDR3 runs to 18 residues. The CDR3 DNA reads TGCGCCAGCAGCCAAGGTATGATCGGGGGCGAGGAGGACAATGAGCAGTTCTTC. Protein: CASSQGMIGGEEDNEQFF.

The V and J genes are TRBV6-1 and TRBJ1-1; the D gene is possibly TRBD1 (6 bases). This CDR3 is 14 amino acids long. V shed 6 bases and J shed 1 base, with 12 bases lying between them. Germline V gene data show CDR1 as MNHNS and CDR2 as SASEGT. Here the CDR3 DNA reads TGTGCCAGCAGGTACCGGGACACGAACACTGAAGCTTTCTTT. Translating gives CASRYRDTNTEAFF.

The chain is built from TRBV5-8 and TRBJ2-3; 7 bases are a match to TRBD1. The CDR3 contains 15 residues. Trimming removed 2 bases from V and 2 bases from J; junction bases left unmatched: 5. Germline V gene sequence: CDR1 SGHTS, CDR2 YDEGEE. In DNA form, the CDR3 reads TGTGCCAGCAGCTTTCTGGGACAGAACACAGATACGCAGTATTTT. This codes for CASSFLGQNTDTQYF.

The CDR3 bases are TGCGCCAGCAGTGAGTCGGTGGGAAATGAGCAGTTCTTC. Amino acid sequence: CASSESVGNEQFF. J is TRBJ2-1 and V is TRBV10-1, with no clear D. Per the germline V gene, CDR1 is WNHNN and CDR2 is SYGVQD (reference sequence). The CDR3 runs 13 residues. Trimming shortened V by 0 bases and J by 7 bases, and 7 bases separated the two germline ends.

This chain uses TRBV14 with TRBJ2-7; the D is unclear. CDR1 and CDR2 (germline): SGHDN, FVKESK. The germline V and J ends were trimmed by 1 base and 7 bases, with 5 bases remaining between them. The CDR3 runs to 11 residues. CDR3 residues: CASSQGLEQYF. CDR3 nucleotides: TGTGCCAGCAGCCAAGGACTTGAGCAGTACTTC.